This is a list of T cell receptor beta chains from one sample in a study of T-cell reconstitution after alpha-beta-depleted transplantation in children. From the PCR reads, TCRdb called clonotypes with MiXCR, one entry per CDR3 protein. The sample records about 540,000 distinct CDR3 sequences, approximately 16% being singletons. The sample was PBMCs from the stem cell graft donor, taken from the stem cell graft. The receptors come from a human donor who donated a stem cell graft to a child with acute lymphoblastic leukemia. Both conserved end residues are part of each CDR3. D genes are given only for firm matches. Clone size is given for some rows only: seen once, a few or many times, or a class if the clone is expanded.

abundance	d_gene	j_gene	v_gene	CDR3aa	CDR3nt
few	-	TRBJ2-5	TRBV29-1	CSAIRGGETQYF	TGCAGCGCAATCAGGGGGGGGGAGACCCAGTACTTC
few	-	TRBJ2-5	TRBV5-1	CASSWDIELETQYF	TGCGCCAGCAGCTGGGACATTGAGTTGGAGACCCAGTACTTC
-	TRBD1	TRBJ2-7	TRBV3-1	CASSLWNRDRPYEQYF	TGTGCCAGCAGCCTGTGGAACCGGGACAGACCTTACGAGCAGTACTTC
-	-	TRBJ2-1	TRBV25-1	CASSDPLGREQFF	TGTGCCAGCAGTGACCCCCTCGGGCGAGAGCAGTTCTTC
few	TRBD2	TRBJ2-1	TRBV7-6	CASSLAGLAGGGEQFF	TGTGCCAGCAGCTTAGCGGGACTAGCGGGAGGTGGTGAGCAGTTCTTC
few	-	TRBJ2-1	TRBV5-1	CASSLAPSDSSYNEQFF	TGCGCCAGCAGCCTTGCCCCTAGCGACAGCTCCTACAATGAGCAGTTCTTC
few	-	TRBJ1-2	TRBV9	CASSPSTDFYYGYTF	TGTGCCAGCAGCCCATCGACAGACTTTTACTATGGCTACACCTTC
few	TRBD2	TRBJ2-6	TRBV5-1	CASSLLFSGRVWANVLTF	TGCGCCAGCAGCTTGCTTTTTAGCGGGAGGGTTTGGGCCAACGTCCTGACTTTC
-	TRBD1	TRBJ1-1	TRBV12-3/TRBV12-4	CASSDLGTGDTEAFF	TGTGCCAGCAGCGACCTCGGGACAGGGGATACTGAAGCTTTCTTT
few	TRBD1	TRBJ2-2	TRBV6-1	CASSEWDRAYTGELFF	TGTGCCAGCAGTGAATGGGACAGGGCTTACACCGGGGAGCTGTTTTTT
few	-	TRBJ1-1	TRBV5-4	CASSLGLGAMAFF	TGTGCCAGCAGCTTGGGGTTGGGGGCGATGGCTTTCTTT
few	-	TRBJ2-7	TRBV12-3/TRBV12-4	CASSIDEDHEQYF	TGTGCCAGCAGTATAGACGAAGATCACGAGCAGTACTTC
-	-	TRBJ2-5	TRBV7-8	CASSPDWGNQYF	TGTGCCAGCAGCCCCGACTGGGGAAACCAGTACTTC
few	-	TRBJ1-4	TRBV14	CASSQDGRSSWTLGYNEKLFF	TGTGCCAGCAGCCAGGACGGCAGGAGCAGTTGGACTTTGGGGTATAATGAAAAACTGTTTTTT
-	TRBD2	TRBJ2-7	TRBV7-2	CASSLAGGPTYEQYF	TGTGCCAGCAGCTTGGCGGGAGGGCCTACTTACGAGCAGTACTTC
many	TRBD1	TRBJ2-3	TRBV15	CATSRARAGQGPNTQYF	TGTGCCACCAGCAGGGCTCGGGCCGGACAGGGTCCGAATACGCAGTATTTT
-	TRBD2	TRBJ2-7	TRBV7-2	CASSLQGRGRTYEQYF	TGTGCCAGCAGCTTACAAGGGCGCGGGAGAACTTACGAGCAGTACTTC
few	-	TRBJ2-1	TRBV29-1	CSAPWGSSIYNEQFF	TGCAGCGCCCCTTGGGGCTCCTCGATTTACAATGAGCAGTTCTTC
few	-	TRBJ2-7	TRBV5-1	CASSLNNGGSYEQYF	TGCGCCAGCAGTCTGAATAATGGAGGATCCTACGAGCAGTACTTC
-	-	TRBJ2-5	TRBV5-1	CASFLGTRGQETQYF	TGCGCCAGCTTTCTCGGGACCCGGGGCCAAGAGACCCAGTACTTC
-	TRBD1	TRBJ2-1	TRBV2	CASSDPLLRQGVRDEQFF	TGTGCCAGCAGTGACCCACTTCTAAGACAGGGGGTTCGGGATGAGCAGTTCTTC
-	-	TRBJ1-4	TRBV7-8	CASSPSYGTAAFF	TGTGCCAGCAGCCCGAGCTACGGGACGGCAGCGTTTTTT
few	-	TRBJ2-2	TRBV7-6	CASSSDAPNTGELFF	TGTGCCAGCAGCTCGGACGCCCCGAACACCGGGGAGCTGTTTTTT
few	TRBD1	TRBJ2-7	TRBV27	CASRSPGQGSYEQYF	TGTGCCAGCAGATCTCCGGGACAGGGGTCCTACGAGCAGTACTTC
few	TRBD2	TRBJ2-3	TRBV4-1	CASSQDPSGTFTDTQYF	TGCGCCAGCAGCCAAGACCCTAGCGGGACCTTCACAGATACGCAGTATTTT
-	-	TRBJ2-3	TRBV19	CAVSADTQYF	TGTGCCGTAAGTGCAGATACGCAGTATTTT
-	-	TRBJ1-5	TRBV4-1	CASSQGLNQPQHF	TGCGCCAGCAGCCAGGGCCTTAACCAGCCCCAGCATTTT
few	-	TRBJ2-5	TRBV29-1	CSVERDPQETQYF	TGCAGCGTTGAAAGGGACCCTCAAGAGACCCAGTACTTC
-	-	TRBJ2-1	TRBV19	CASSSTWVDEQFF	TGTGCCAGTAGTTCGACCTGGGTAGATGAGCAGTTCTTC
-	-	TRBJ2-1	TRBV7-9	CASVRGPNEQFF	TGTGCCAGCGTACGAGGACCCAATGAGCAGTTCTTC
few	-	TRBJ2-7	TRBV4-2	CASSQDAASYEQYF	TGTGCCAGCAGCCAAGACGCGGCCTCCTACGAGCAGTACTTC
-	-	TRBJ2-7	TRBV7-9	CASSLALVQNQADYEQYF	TGTGCCAGCAGCTTAGCCCTCGTTCAGAATCAAGCCGACTACGAGCAGTACTTC
-	TRBD2	TRBJ2-1	TRBV5-1	CASSSGLAGGLAYNEQFF	TGCGCCAGCAGTTCGGGACTAGCGGGAGGATTAGCCTACAATGAGCAGTTCTTC
-	-	TRBJ1-5	TRBV20-1	CSATIGGPYSNQPQHF	TGCAGTGCTACCATCGGAGGCCCTTATAGCAATCAGCCCCAGCATTTT
-	TRBD1	TRBJ2-5	TRBV29-1	CSVDFWDRTAQETQYF	TGCAGCGTTGATTTCTGGGACAGGACCGCACAAGAGACCCAGTACTTC
few	-	TRBJ1-1	TRBV4-1	CASSQGIFEDTEAFF	TGCGCCAGCAGCCAAGGGATCTTCGAGGACACTGAAGCTTTCTTT
-	TRBD1	TRBJ1-1	TRBV4-1	CASSQGTGGDTEAFF	TGCGCCAGCAGCCAGGGGACAGGGGGCGACACTGAAGCTTTCTTT
few	-	TRBJ2-1	TRBV5-5	CASSFSGLREYNEQFF	TGTGCCAGCAGCTTTTCTGGTTTGCGAGAATACAATGAGCAGTTCTTC
-	TRBD2	TRBJ2-7	TRBV4-1	CASSQGPGRANEQYF	TGCGCCAGCAGCCAAGGCCCCGGGAGGGCCAACGAGCAGTACTTC
few	TRBD2	TRBJ2-1	TRBV29-1	CSALTLAGEQFF	TGCAGCGCCCTGACCTTAGCGGGGGAGCAGTTCTTC
many	TRBD2	TRBJ2-2	TRBV4-1	CASSQGLDRELFF	TGCGCCAGCAGCCAGGGACTAGACAGGGAGCTGTTTTTT
-	-	TRBJ2-3	TRBV9	CASSVVGREDTQYF	TGTGCCAGCAGCGTAGTCGGCCGGGAAGATACGCAGTATTTT
-	TRBD2	TRBJ2-7	TRBV5-6	CASNLAGLYEQYF	TGTGCCAGCAACCTAGCGGGACTCTACGAGCAGTACTTC
-	-	TRBJ2-2	TRBV7-8	CASSLDGSPPGGELFF	TGTGCCAGCAGCTTAGATGGTTCCCCTCCGGGCGGGGAGCTGTTTTTT
few	-	TRBJ2-7	TRBV11-2	CASSLPWGVQSYEQYF	TGTGCCAGCAGCCTCCCCTGGGGGGTTCAGTCCTACGAGCAGTACTTC
few	TRBD2	TRBJ2-2	TRBV12-3/TRBV12-4	CASSARGLAGTTGELFF	TGTGCCAGCAGCGCCCGCGGGCTAGCGGGAACCACCGGGGAGCTGTTTTTT
few	TRBD1	TRBJ2-7	TRBV20-1	CSARVRDRGSYEQYF	TGCAGTGCTAGAGTGCGGGACAGGGGATCCTACGAGCAGTACTTC
-	-	TRBJ1-2	TRBV20-1	CSARDPAGRGYTF	TGCAGTGCTAGAGATCCGGCAGGTCGGGGCTACACCTTC
few	-	TRBJ2-7	TRBV20-1	CSAFGLNAEQYF	TGCAGTGCTTTCGGACTTAATGCCGAGCAGTACTTC
once	-	TRBJ1-3	TRBV6-5	CASSYTGTTGDTIYF	TGTGCCAGCAGTTACACCGGGACAACCGGAGACACCATATATTTT
few	TRBD1	TRBJ2-1	TRBV12-3/TRBV12-4	CASSLGQGNNEQFF	TGTGCCAGCAGTTTAGGACAGGGTAACAATGAGCAGTTCTTC
-	TRBD1	TRBJ1-2	TRBV5-1	CASSFPGQGAFGGYTF	TGCGCCAGCAGCTTTCCGGGACAGGGGGCTTTCGGTGGCTACACCTTC